The 32 T cell receptor beta chains reported below all come from one sample, sequenced in a study of T-cell reconstitution after alpha-beta-depleted transplantation in children. Unique molecular identifiers were built into the TCRbeta library. TCRdb processed the PCR reads anew with MiXCR; each CDR3 protein has one entry. The sample holds fewer than 450,000 distinct CDR3 sequences, roughly 17% seen once. This specimen consisted of PBMCs, mostly from graft donor cells, obtained 360 days after TCRalphabeta/CD19-depleted stem cell transplant. All receptors derive from a male patient aged 2 to 9 who had a stem cell transplant for acute lymphoblastic leukemia, so the T cells may come from the graft donor.

This clonotype showed up just a few times. The chain couples TRBV12-3 or TRBV12-4 to TRBJ1-2; 9 bases line up with TRBD1. The junction had 7 bases not matched to a gene; V was cut back by 2 bases and J by 6 bases. The CDR3 covers 15 residues. The CDR3 here is CASSLYRGRGNGYTF. CDR3 coding DNA: TGTGCCAGCAGTTTATACAGGGGGCGTGGAAATGGCTACACCTTC.

The genes are TRBV28 and TRBJ2-4; 11 bases fit TRBD2. CDR1 MDHEN and CDR2 SYDVKM come from the germline V gene. V was clipped by 2 bases and J by 4 bases; unmatched bases: 7. This CDR3 has 17 residues. CDR3 in DNA: TGTGCCAGCAGTTTAAGGGGACTAGCGGACCAAAAAAACATTCAGTACTTC. It is translated as CASSLRGLADQKNIQYF.

This clonotype was observed at least ten times. The chain carries TRBV28 and TRBJ2-2; 7 bases line up with TRBD1. CDR1 and CDR2 (germline): MDHEN, SYDVKM. The CDR3 extends over 14 amino acids. V dropped 8 bases and J dropped 7; count of bases not matched to a gene: 10. The DNA of the CDR3 is TGTGCCAGCCTGAAGGGGGCGTGGATCGGGGAGCTGTTTTTT. Its translation is CASLKGAWIGELFF.

This chain joins TRBV7-2 and TRBJ2-3, with D maybe TRBD1 (5 bases). This CDR3 comprises 18 residues. CDR1 and CDR2 (germline): SGHTA, FQGNSA. The V and J ends lost 0 bases and 0 bases respectively, with 16 bases between them. CDR3 bases: TGTGCCAGCAGCTTAGCGACGATGGACACGGATAGCACAGATACGCAGTATTTT. Amino acid sequence: CASSLATMDTDSTDTQYF. Complete variable domain (other parts from reference TRBV7-2 and TRBJ2-3): GAGVSQSPSNKVTEKGKDVELRCDPISGHTALYWYRQSLGQGLEFLIYFQGNSAPDKSGLPSDRFSAERTGGSVSTLTIQRTQQEDSAVYLCASSLATMDTDSTDTQYFGPGTRLTVL.

This clonotype has a handful of counts. The chain uses TRBV20-1 and TRBJ2-1; 11 bases map to TRBD2. The CDR3 runs 15 residues. The germline CDR1 and CDR2 sequences are DFQATT and SNEGSKA (reference sequence). Trimming removed 6 bases from V and 2 bases from J; junction bases left unmatched: 6. The DNA of the CDR3 is TGCAGTGCCCGTAAGACTAGCGGGACCTACAATGAGCAGTTCTTC. As protein: CSARKTSGTYNEQFF.

This clonotype has a handful of counts. The rearrangement links TRBV20-1 to TRBJ2-3; 9 nucleotides agree with TRBD1. With V trimmed by 6 bases and J by 5 bases, 3 bases remained unmatched. The length of the CDR3 is 12 residues. Per the germline V gene, CDR1 is DFQATT and CDR2 is SNEGSKA (reference sequence). CDR3 protein: CSAGTGIDTQYF. In DNA form, the CDR3 reads TGCAGTGCCGGGACAGGGATAGATACGCAGTATTTT.

This clonotype was detected only a few times. The rearrangement joins TRBV13 to TRBJ2-7; D possibly corresponds to TRBD2 (5 bases). The germline V gene encodes CDR1 PRHDT and CDR2 FYEKMQ (reference sequence). The CDR3 sequence is 17 residues long. Trimming left V 5 bases short and J 4 bases short, with 24 bases between. CDR3 sequence (DNA): TGTGCCAGCAGCGCCTTAATGGGGAGCTCGCAATCTTACGAGCAGTACTTC. Protein: CASSALMGSSQSYEQYF.

This clonotype was seen ten or more times. The chain employs TRBV20-1 and TRBJ1-5; TRBD1 agrees at 8 bases. The CDR3 contains 14 residues. The J segment lost 2 bases and the V segment lost 2 bases, leaving 2 bases of the junction unmatched. Germline V gene lookup returns CDR1 DFQATT and CDR2 SNEGSKA (reference sequence). As DNA, the CDR3 is TGCAGTGCTAGACAGACAGGGGGCAATCAGCCCCAGCATTTT. Its translation: CSARQTGGNQPQHF.

This clonotype was counted only a few times. The chain carries TRBV7-2 and TRBJ2-7; the D is unclear. The V end was cut by 2 bases, the J end by 3 bases, with 11 bases between. The V gene's germline CDR1 is SGHTA and CDR2 FQGNSA. This CDR3 region has 14 residues. The CDR3 DNA reads as TGTGCCAGCAGCTTAAGCCTTGTAGGCTACGAGCAGTACTTC. Its protein product is CASSLSLVGYEQYF.

This clonotype was picked up a small number of times. Written as DNA, the CDR3 is TGCAGTGCTAGAGGGGACTGGCCCTACAATGAGCAGTTCTTC. It yields the protein CSARGDWPYNEQFF. J is TRBJ2-1 and V is TRBV20-1; tentative D call: TRBD2 (6 bases). The CDR3 has 14 amino acids. Trimming pared 1 base from V and 2 bases from J, leaving 9 bases between. Germline CDR1 is DFQATT and CDR2 is SNEGSKA (reference sequence).

The genes are TRBV18 and TRBJ2-1; tentatively, D is TRBD2 (6 bases). This CDR3 contains 15 residues. V gave up 8 bases and J gave up 3 bases, with 17 bases separating them. CDR1 and CDR2 (germline): KGHSH, LQKENI. The CDR3 DNA sequence: TGTGCCAGCCAGGTTATCGGGAGCCACTACAATGAGCAGTTCTTC. Translating it yields CASQVIGSHYNEQFF. The variable domain in full, completed from reference TRBV18 and TRBJ2-1, reads NAGVMQNPRHLVRRRGQEARLRCSPMKGHSHVYWYRQLPEEGLKFMVYLQKENIIDESGMPKERFSAEFPKEGPSILRIQQVVRGDSAAYFCASQVIGSHYNEQFFGPGTRLTVL.

This clonotype was observed a handful of times. The V call is TRBV6-4, the J call TRBJ1-1; unclear D gene. Germline V gene sequence: CDR1 MRHNA, CDR2 SNTAGT. Trimming removed 2 bases from V and 6 bases from J, with 4 bases in between. The CDR3 sequence is 11 residues long. The CDR3 coding sequence is TGTGCCAGCAGTGACGGGGCTGAAGCTTTCTTT. It yields the protein CASSDGAEAFF.

This clonotype was observed at least ten times. This rearrangement joins TRBV4-3 to TRBJ2-3, with 14 bases aligning to TRBD2. The V gene end was trimmed by 4 bases and the J gene end by 3 bases; junction bases not matched to a gene: 6. The germline V gene encodes CDR1 LGHNA and CDR2 YSLEER. CDR3 length: 17 residues. Here the CDR3 reads CASSPGLAGVRTDTQYF. CDR3 in DNA: TGCGCCAGCAGCCCGGGACTAGCGGGAGTTAGAACAGATACGCAGTATTTT.

The rearrangement uses TRBV4-1 and TRBJ2-3; tentatively, D is TRBD1 (5 bases). CDR1 is MGHRA and CDR2 is YSYEKL in the germline V gene. With 8 bases removed from V and 5 bases from J, the gap between germline ends came to 14 bases. The CDR3 is made up of 13 amino acids. The CDR3 protein is CASQGGRRDTQYF. CDR3 in DNA: TGCGCCAGCCAGGGCGGAAGGAGAGATACGCAGTATTTT.

The gene calls are TRBV19 and TRBJ1-2; 8 bases are a match to TRBD1. The CDR3 runs 14 residues. Germline CDR1 is LNHDA and CDR2 is SQIVND (reference sequence). With V trimmed by 6 bases and J by 2 bases, 5 bases remained unmatched. The DNA for the CDR3 is TGTGCCAGTAGGCTTCGACAGGGGAACTATGGCTACACCTTC. Protein product: CASRLRQGNYGYTF.

The chain carries TRBV7-9 and TRBJ2-1; tentatively, D is TRBD1 or TRBD2 (5 bases each). The CDR3 has 14 amino acids. V lost 6 bases and J lost 5, with 14 bases in between. Germline V gene data show CDR1 as SEHNR and CDR2 as FQNEAQ (reference sequence). DNA for the CDR3: TGTGCCAGCAGTCCATTCAGAGGGGACAATGAGCAGTTCTTC. It is translated as CASSPFRGDNEQFF.

This clonotype was counted between two and nine times. This sequence joins TRBV15 and TRBJ1-1; D not certain. The CDR3 runs to 18 residues. Trimming removed 1 base at V and 3 bases at J, with 21 bases between. Germline V gene data show CDR1 as LNHNV and CDR2 as YYDKDF (reference sequence). Written as DNA, the CDR3 is TGTGCCACCAGCAGAGGCTCCGGATCCTCACGGGTCGACACTGAAGCTTTCTTT. Residues: CATSRGSGSSRVDTEAFF.

The table lists this clonotype with a few counts. This chain connects TRBV4-3 to TRBJ1-4; 7 positions match TRBD1. J lost 3 bases, V lost 2 bases, and 12 bases had no gene match. Per the germline V gene, CDR1 is LGHNA and CDR2 is YSLEER. The CDR3 is 18 amino acids. CDR3 sequence reads: CASSQQGGNFLPNEKLFF. The CDR3 DNA follows: TGCGCCAGCAGCCAACAGGGGGGGAACTTCCTACCTAATGAAAAACTGTTTTTT.

In its sample, this clonotype was seen a few times. The chain recombines TRBV6-5 with TRBJ2-3, with TRBD2 identical over 10 bases. CDR3 length: 17 residues. V shed 0 bases and J 4 bases; nucleotides not matched to a gene: 7. Germline lookup yields CDR1 MNHEY and CDR2 SVGAGI. The CDR3, as DNA: TGTGCCAGCAGTTACTCGAATGTAGCGGGAGGCCCAGATACGCAGTATTTT. It codes for CASSYSNVAGGPDTQYF.

The gene calls are TRBV12-3 or TRBV12-4 and TRBJ2-1; D ambiguous. V dropped 6 bases and J dropped 2 bases, with 11 bases sitting between them. The CDR3 is 14 residues long. The CDR3 here is CASRGSHPYNEQFF. The DNA of the CDR3 is TGTGCCAGCAGAGGGTCCCACCCCTACAATGAGCAGTTCTTC.

The chain combines TRBV7-2 with TRBJ2-1; 16 positions match TRBD2. V lost 2 bases, J lost 0 bases, and 13 bases stayed unmatched. The CDR3 loop spans 22 amino acids. Per the germline V gene, CDR1 is SGHTA and CDR2 is FQGNSA. CDR3 coding DNA: TGTGCCAGCAGCTTACCCAGGGGACTAGCGGGAGGGCCCTACAGCTCCTACAATGAGCAGTTCTTC. Protein sequence: CASSLPRGLAGGPYSSYNEQFF. Supplemented by reference TRBV7-2 and TRBJ2-1, the full variable domain reads GAGVSQSPSNKVTEKGKDVELRCDPISGHTALYWYRQSLGQGLEFLIYFQGNSAPDKSGLPSDRFSAERTGGSVSTLTIQRTQQEDSAVYLCASSLPRGLAGGPYSSYNEQFFGPGTRLTVL.

The rearrangement uses TRBV5-6 and TRBJ2-7, with 7 bases lining up with TRBD2. Germline CDR1 is SGHDT and CDR2 is YYEEEE. CDR3 length: 14 residues. Trimming at V came to 0 bases and at J to 4 bases, leaving 4 bases not matched to a gene. The DNA of the CDR3 is TGTGCCAGCAGCTTGGTCGGCGGGAGATACGAGCAGTACTTC. Its translation: CASSLVGGRYEQYF.

This clonotype was counted ten times or more. The chain joins TRBV4-1 to TRBJ2-7; 10 bases line up with TRBD2. There are 15 residues in the CDR3. J was trimmed by 4 bases and V by 5 bases; bases with no gene match: 8. CDR1 and CDR2 (germline): MGHRA, YSYEKL. Written as DNA, the CDR3 is TGCGCCAGCAGCAGGGCAGGACTAGCGGCATACGAGCAGTACTTC. Its translation is CASSRAGLAAYEQYF.

This clonotype was recorded a few times. V gene TRBV5-6 combines with J gene TRBJ2-1; D not resolved. This CDR3 has 15 residues. V was trimmed by 10 bases and J by 2 bases, leaving 19 bases between them. Germline CDR1 reads SGHDT; CDR2 reads YYEEEE. CDR3 DNA: TGTGCCTCCATGACGGCGTCTTTACCCTACAATGAGCAGTTCTTC. Residues: CASMTASLPYNEQFF.

This clonotype was counted a few times. The chain joins TRBV28 to TRBJ2-1, with TRBD2 as a possible D gene (6 bases). CDR1 and CDR2 from the germline V gene are MDHEN and SYDVKM. This CDR3 region has 16 residues. V shed 2 bases and J shed 4 bases, with 15 bases lying between them. In DNA form, the CDR3 reads TGTGCCAGCAGTTTAGATGTGGGAGGAAGATACAATGAGCAGTTCTTC. It is translated as CASSLDVGGRYNEQFF.

The chain has TRBV27 and TRBJ2-2; TRBD2 aligns across 15 bases. With 5 bases clipped from V and 1 base from J, the junction kept 5 bases outside the gene matches. CDR1 and CDR2 from the germline V gene are MNHEY and SMNVEV (reference sequence). The CDR3 runs 18 residues. The CDR3 DNA follows: TGTGCCAGCAGTCCCCCGGGACTAGCGGGAGGGAACACCGGGGAGCTGTTTTTT. Encoded protein: CASSPPGLAGGNTGELFF.

This clonotype was seen a few times. The chain combines TRBV27 with TRBJ1-1; D is possibly TRBD1 (5 bases). With 5 bases removed from V and 0 bases from J, the gap between germline ends came to 7 bases. This CDR3 is built from 13 residues. CDR1 and CDR2 (germline): MNHEY, SMNVEV (reference sequence). DNA for the CDR3: TGTGCCAGCAGTACGACAGTGAACACTGAAGCTTTCTTT. This encodes CASSTTVNTEAFF.

This clonotype was detected ten times or more. V and J are TRBV6-2 or TRBV6-3 and TRBJ2-5, with a possible D match to TRBD2 (6 bases). V was cut by 7 bases and J by 4 bases, with 10 bases left in between. Germline V CDR1 and CDR2: MNHEY, SVGEGT. The CDR3 has 12 amino acids. CDR3 sequence (DNA): TGTGCCAGCAAAGAGGGAGGAGAGACCCAGTACTTC. Amino acid sequence: CASKEGGETQYF.

The V and J genes are TRBV7-3 and TRBJ2-1; 9 bases are a match to TRBD1. With V trimmed by 3 bases and J by 4 bases, 4 bases remained unmatched. The CDR3 length is 15 residues. Per germline, CDR1 SGHTA and CDR2 FQGTGA. The CDR3 protein is CASSFAGQGYNEQFF. The CDR3 DNA is TGTGCCAGCAGCTTCGCCGGACAGGGGTACAATGAGCAGTTCTTC.

V and J are TRBV7-6 and TRBJ1-2, with a tentative D call TRBD1 (5 bases). The ends were cut back, 1 base at V and 5 bases at J, with 23 bases in the middle. The CDR3 has 18 amino acids. CDR1 is SGHVS, CDR2 FNYEAQ, per germline. In nucleotides, the CDR3 is TGTGCCAGCAGCTTAGGGGGGTCCCAAGGGTTCTTGAAGTATGGCTACACCTTC. Protein product: CASSLGGSQGFLKYGYTF. Full variable domain (rest looked up from reference TRBV7-6 and TRBJ1-2): GAGVSQSPRYKVTKRGQDVALRCDPISGHVSLYWYRQALGQGPEFLTYFNYEAQQDKSGLPNDRFSAERPEGSISTLTIQRTEQRDSAMYRCASSLGGSQGFLKYGYTFGSGTRLTVV.

This clonotype was detected many times. CDR3 protein: CASSLGRTSYEQYF. The CDR3 DNA sequence: TGTGCCAGCAGCTTAGGGCGGACCTCCTACGAGCAGTACTTC. The chain carries TRBV7-2 and TRBJ2-7, with no clear D. CDR3 size: 14 residues. Germline lookup yields CDR1 SGHTA and CDR2 FQGNSA. V lost 1 base, J lost 0 bases, and 7 bases lay in between.

The chain has TRBV20-1 and TRBJ2-2, with D uncertain. The CDR3 sequence is 14 residues long. V was clipped by 5 bases and J by 1 base, with 11 bases between them. Germline-derived CDR1 and CDR2 are DFQATT and SNEGSKA (reference sequence). CDR3 residues: CSAYGRMNTGELFF. The CDR3 nucleotides read TGCAGTGCTTACGGTCGGATGAACACCGGGGAGCTGTTTTTT.